These 15 T cell receptor beta chains share one sample of origin, sequenced in a study of blood T cell repertoires in COVID-19. The protocol was immunoSEQ multiplex PCR, while the TCRdb copy is restricted to in-frame clones and leaves out a portion. The profile shows a few hundred thousand clones, roughly 90% of them singletons. Specimen: peripheral blood. These receptors all stem from a man aged 60 to 69 who had recovered from COVID-19.

The chain has TRBV9 and TRBJ1-2; no firm D call. V lost 2 bases to trimming and J lost 4 bases, with 6 bases between them. This CDR3 is 12 amino acids long. Germline V gene lookup returns CDR1 SGDLS and CDR2 YYNGEE. The DNA of the CDR3 is TGTGCCAGCAGCGTCCCCGGCTATGGCTACACCTTC. Its protein is CASSVPGYGYTF.

The chain has TRBV5-6 and TRBJ2-7; D gene uncertain. Trimming removed 0 bases from V and 0 bases from J, with 7 bases in between. From germline, CDR1 is SGHDT and CDR2 YYEEEE. CDR3 length equals 14 residues. The chain's CDR3 is CASSLVPGSYEQYF. The CDR3 DNA reads TGTGCCAGCAGCTTGGTACCGGGCTCCTACGAGCAGTACTTC.

The chain employs TRBV11-2 and TRBJ1-4; possibly TRBD1 for D (5 bases). Trimming took 7 bases from V and 8 from J, leaving 23 bases between them. This CDR3 comprises 16 residues. Germline V gene sequence: CDR1 SGHAT, CDR2 FQNNGV. CDR3 coding DNA: TGTGCCAGCACCCCGACCTGGACCGGGAGGGGAGAAAAACTGTTTTTT. It yields the protein CASTPTWTGRGEKLFF.

V and J are TRBV6-6 and TRBJ2-5, with 10 bases identical to TRBD2. CDR1 is MNHNY and CDR2 is SVGAGI in the germline V gene (reference sequence). V trimming: 6 bases; J trimming: 0 bases; junction bases outside the gene matches: 7. The CDR3 is 16 amino acids. The CDR3 nucleotides read TGTGCCAGCAGACCCGGGACTAGCGTGTACCAAGAGACCCAGTACTTC. Protein: CASRPGTSVYQETQYF.

The chain couples TRBV5-1 to TRBJ1-2, with 9 bases identical to TRBD1. Germline CDR1 and CDR2: SGHRS and YFSETQ. V lost 2 bases, J lost 6 bases, and 8 bases stayed unmatched. The CDR3 length is 15 residues. The CDR3 DNA follows: TGCGCCAGCAGCTTTTCCTGGGACAGGGTCGATGGCTACACCTTC. This sequence encodes CASSFSWDRVDGYTF.

This chain joins TRBV4-1 and TRBJ1-1; D call uncertain. V gave up 4 bases and J gave up 1 base, with 13 bases separating them. The length of the CDR3 is 15 residues. CDR1 is MGHRA and CDR2 is YSYEKL in the germline V gene. CDR3 coding DNA: TGCGCCAGCAGCCCGGTTGTAGGGAGGAACACTGAAGCTTTCTTT. Amino acids: CASSPVVGRNTEAFF.

This clone appeared a single time. This rearrangement joins TRBV27 to TRBJ2-3; D is ambiguous. The CDR3 spans 14 residues. Germline CDR1 reads MNHEY; CDR2 reads SMNVEV (reference sequence). V was cut by 6 bases and J by 3 bases, with 13 bases left in between. CDR3 amino acids: CASRTGRETDTQYF. In DNA, the CDR3 is TGTGCCAGCAGGACGGGTCGAGAGACAGATACGCAGTATTTT.

On this clone: The germline gene is not matched at one end of the junction; a read error may be the cause. J is TRBJ1-4 and V is TRBV6-5, with 8 nucleotides matching TRBD1. The CDR3 runs to 16 residues. Per the germline V gene, CDR1 is MNHEY and CDR2 is SVGAGI. The CDR3 DNA follows: TGTGCCAGCAGATACTATTCAGGGGGCGTTAATGAAAAACTGTTTTTT. Encoded protein: CASRYYSGGVNEKLFF.

The CDR3 is CASSMRGGGGNTGELFF. In DNA, the CDR3 is TGTGCCAGTAGTATGCGGGGAGGCGGGGGGAACACCGGGGAGCTGTTTTTT. The rearrangement links TRBV19 to TRBJ2-2; 7 positions agree with TRBD2. The V segment lost 3 bases and the J segment 1 base; nucleotides outside the gene matches: 8. The CDR3 has 17 residues. Germline-derived CDR1 and CDR2 are LNHDA and SQIVND (reference sequence).

The chain links TRBV5-8 to TRBJ1-5; tentative D call: TRBD1 (6 bases). Deletions cut 4 bases from V and 5 bases from J, with 13 bases between. Germline V CDR1 and CDR2: SGHTS, YDEGEE. This CDR3 comprises 14 residues. DNA of the CDR3: TGTGCCAGCAGCGATGTGACAGGTTATCAGCCCCAGCATTTT. It yields the protein CASSDVTGYQPQHF.

This clone appeared a few times. The chain employs TRBV7-3 and TRBJ1-5; no clear D. Germline CDR1 and CDR2: SGHTA and FQGTGA. Between the trimmed V and J ends, which lost 2 bases and 6 bases, there was a span of 8 bases. This CDR3 contains 13 residues. The CDR3 spells CASSLGSGQPQHF. CDR3 DNA: TGTGCCAGCAGCTTAGGTTCCGGTCAGCCCCAGCATTTT.

The chain has TRBV5-6 and TRBJ2-2, with D possibly TRBD1 on 6 matching bases. The CDR3 consists of 15 residues. Trimming pared 8 bases from V and 7 bases from J, leaving 21 bases between. The germline V gene encodes CDR1 SGHDT and CDR2 YYEEEE. As DNA, the CDR3 is TGTGCCAGTTCAACCAGGGGCGCGCAGATCGGGGAGCTGTTTTTT. Translation: CASSTRGAQIGELFF.

This clone was seen a handful of times. CDR3 nucleotides: TGTGCCAGCAGCCGGGACAGCGTCGCCGATTCACCCCTCCACTTT. Translation: CASSRDSVADSPLHF. V is TRBV6-5 and J is TRBJ1-6; 7 bases are shared with TRBD1. Germline CDR1 MNHEY, CDR2 SVGAGI. The junction had 10 bases not matched to a gene; V was cut back by 6 bases and J by 8 bases. The CDR3 runs to 15 residues.

The chain has TRBV4-2 and TRBJ2-1; TRBD2 matches at 10 bases. This CDR3 is built from 16 residues. V shed 0 bases and J 4 bases; nucleotides not matched to a gene: 3. Germline V CDR1 and CDR2: LGHNA, YNFKEQ. Here the CDR3 DNA reads TGTGCCAGCAGCCAAGATACTAGCGGGGTGTACAATGAGCAGTTCTTC. Protein product: CASSQDTSGVYNEQFF.

The rearrangement links TRBV4-1 to TRBJ1-2; perhaps TRBD1 as D (6 bases). The CDR3 extends over 14 amino acids. Between the trimmed V and J ends, which lost 5 bases and 4 bases, there was a span of 14 bases. The germline CDR1 and CDR2 sequences are MGHRA and YSYEKL. The DNA of the CDR3 is TGCGCCAGCAGCGCAAACCGGGACACCTATGGCTACACCTTC. It encodes CASSANRDTYGYTF.